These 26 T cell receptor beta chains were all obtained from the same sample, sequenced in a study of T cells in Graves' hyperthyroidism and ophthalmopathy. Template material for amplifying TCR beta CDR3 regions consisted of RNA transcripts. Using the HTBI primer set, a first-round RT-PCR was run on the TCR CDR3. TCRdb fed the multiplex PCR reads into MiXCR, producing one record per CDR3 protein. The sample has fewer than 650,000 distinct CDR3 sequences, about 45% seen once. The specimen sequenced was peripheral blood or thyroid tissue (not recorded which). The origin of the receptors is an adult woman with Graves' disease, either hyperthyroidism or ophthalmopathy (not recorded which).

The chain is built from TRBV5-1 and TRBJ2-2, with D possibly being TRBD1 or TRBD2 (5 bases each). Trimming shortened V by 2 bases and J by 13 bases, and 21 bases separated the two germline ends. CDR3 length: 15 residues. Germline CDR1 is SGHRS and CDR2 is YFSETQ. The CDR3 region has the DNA TGCGCCAGCAGCTTTAAGGGGCACGGCACCGAGGGGCTGTTTTTT. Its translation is CASSFKGHGTEGLFF.

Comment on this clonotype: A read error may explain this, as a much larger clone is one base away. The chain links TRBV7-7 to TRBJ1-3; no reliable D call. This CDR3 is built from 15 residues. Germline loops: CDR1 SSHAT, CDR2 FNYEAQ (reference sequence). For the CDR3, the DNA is TGTGCTGGCAGCTTATTATCACCCTCTGGAAACACCATATATTTT. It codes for CAGSLLSPSGNTIYF.

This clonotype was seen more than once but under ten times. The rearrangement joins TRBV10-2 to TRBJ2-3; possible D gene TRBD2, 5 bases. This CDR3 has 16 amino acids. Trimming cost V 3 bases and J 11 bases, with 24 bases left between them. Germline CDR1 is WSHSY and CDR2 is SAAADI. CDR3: CASSEGLVSRVGRQYF. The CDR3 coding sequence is TGCGCCAGCAGTGAAGGCCTCGTGAGCCGCGTGGGGAGGCAGTATTTT.

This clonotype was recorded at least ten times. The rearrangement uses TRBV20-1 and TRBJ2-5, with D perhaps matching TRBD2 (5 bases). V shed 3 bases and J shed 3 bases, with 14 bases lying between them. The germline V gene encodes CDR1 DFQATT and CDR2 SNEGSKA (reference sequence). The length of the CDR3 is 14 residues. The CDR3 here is CSARSNSEKETQYF. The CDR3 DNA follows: TGCAGTGCTAGGTCTAATAGCGAGAAAGAGACCCAGTACTTC.

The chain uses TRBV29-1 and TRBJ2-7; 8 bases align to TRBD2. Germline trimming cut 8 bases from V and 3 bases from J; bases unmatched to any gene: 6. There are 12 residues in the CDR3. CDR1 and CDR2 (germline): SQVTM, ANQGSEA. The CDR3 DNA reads TGCAGCTTTAGCGGGATCTTCTACGAGCAGTACTTC. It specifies CSFSGIFYEQYF.

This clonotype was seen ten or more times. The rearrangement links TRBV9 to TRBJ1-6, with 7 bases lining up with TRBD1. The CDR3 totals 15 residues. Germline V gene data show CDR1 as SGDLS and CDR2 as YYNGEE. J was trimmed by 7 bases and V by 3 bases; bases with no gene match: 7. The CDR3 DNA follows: TGTGCCAGCAGCGAGACGACAGGGCGCAATTCACCCCTCCACTTT. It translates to CASSETTGRNSPLHF.

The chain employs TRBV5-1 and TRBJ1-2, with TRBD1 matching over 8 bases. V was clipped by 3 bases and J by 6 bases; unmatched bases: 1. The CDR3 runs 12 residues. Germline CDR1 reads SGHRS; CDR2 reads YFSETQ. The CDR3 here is CASSSRGHGYTF. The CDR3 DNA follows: TGCGCCAGCAGCTCCAGGGGGCATGGCTACACCTTC.

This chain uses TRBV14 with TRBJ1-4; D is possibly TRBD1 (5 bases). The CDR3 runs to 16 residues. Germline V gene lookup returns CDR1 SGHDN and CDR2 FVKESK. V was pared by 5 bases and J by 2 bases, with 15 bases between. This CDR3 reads CASSTTWTQTNEKLFF. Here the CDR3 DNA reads TGTGCCAGCAGCACAACTTGGACACAGACTAATGAAAAACTGTTTTTT.

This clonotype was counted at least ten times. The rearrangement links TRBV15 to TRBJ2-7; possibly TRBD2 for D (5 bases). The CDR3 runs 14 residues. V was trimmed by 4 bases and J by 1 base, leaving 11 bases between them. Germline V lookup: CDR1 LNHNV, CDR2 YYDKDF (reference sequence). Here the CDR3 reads CATSKSWESYEQYF. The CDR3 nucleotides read TGTGCCACCAGCAAGAGTTGGGAGTCCTACGAGCAGTACTTC.

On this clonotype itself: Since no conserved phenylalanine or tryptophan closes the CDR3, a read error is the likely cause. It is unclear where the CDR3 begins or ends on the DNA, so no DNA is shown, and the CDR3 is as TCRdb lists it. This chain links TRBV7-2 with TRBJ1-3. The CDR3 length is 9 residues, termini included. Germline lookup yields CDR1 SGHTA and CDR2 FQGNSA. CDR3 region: CASSLWGST.

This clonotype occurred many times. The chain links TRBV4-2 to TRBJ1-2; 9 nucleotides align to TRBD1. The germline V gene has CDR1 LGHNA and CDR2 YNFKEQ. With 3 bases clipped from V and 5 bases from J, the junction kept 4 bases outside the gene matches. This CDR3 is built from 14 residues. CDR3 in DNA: TGTGCCAGCAGCCAGGCCGGGACAGGGTATGGCTACACCTTC. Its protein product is CASSQAGTGYGYTF.

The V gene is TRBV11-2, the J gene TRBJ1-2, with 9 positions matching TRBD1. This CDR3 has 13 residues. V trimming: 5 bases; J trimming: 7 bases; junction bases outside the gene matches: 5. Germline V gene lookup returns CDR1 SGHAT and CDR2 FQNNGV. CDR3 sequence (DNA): TGTGCCAGCAGCCGGGACAGGGATGTTGGCTACACCTTC. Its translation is CASSRDRDVGYTF.

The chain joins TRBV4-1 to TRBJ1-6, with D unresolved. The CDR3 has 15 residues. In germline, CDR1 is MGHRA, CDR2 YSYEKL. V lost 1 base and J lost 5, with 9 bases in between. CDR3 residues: CASSQVTANNSPLHF. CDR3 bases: TGCGCCAGCAGCCAAGTTACAGCTAATAATTCACCCCTCCACTTT.

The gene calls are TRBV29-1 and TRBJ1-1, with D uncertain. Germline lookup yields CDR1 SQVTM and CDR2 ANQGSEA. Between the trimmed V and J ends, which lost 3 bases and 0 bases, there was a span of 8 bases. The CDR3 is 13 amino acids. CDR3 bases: TGCAGCGTTGAGCTGGGAATGAACACTGAAGCTTTCTTT. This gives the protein CSVELGMNTEAFF. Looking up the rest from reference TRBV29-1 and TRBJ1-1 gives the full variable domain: SAVISQKPSRDICQRGTSLTIQCQVDSQVTMMFWYRQQPGQSLTLIATANQGSEATYESGFVIDKFPISRPNLTFSTLTVSNMSPEDSSIYLCSVELGMNTEAFFGQGTRLTVV.

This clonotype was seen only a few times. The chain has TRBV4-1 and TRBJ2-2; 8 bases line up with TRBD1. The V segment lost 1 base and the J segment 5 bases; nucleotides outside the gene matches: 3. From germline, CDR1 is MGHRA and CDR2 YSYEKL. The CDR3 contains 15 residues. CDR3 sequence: CASSQGTGYTGELFF. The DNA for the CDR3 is TGCGCCAGCAGCCAAGGGACAGGGTATACCGGGGAGCTGTTTTTT.

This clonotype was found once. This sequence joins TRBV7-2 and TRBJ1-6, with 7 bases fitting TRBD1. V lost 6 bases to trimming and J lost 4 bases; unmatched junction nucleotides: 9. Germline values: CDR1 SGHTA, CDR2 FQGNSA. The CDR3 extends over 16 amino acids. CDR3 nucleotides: TGTGCCAGCAGTTTACTCCCGGGACAGTATAATTCACCCCTCCACTTT. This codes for CASSLLPGQYNSPLHF.

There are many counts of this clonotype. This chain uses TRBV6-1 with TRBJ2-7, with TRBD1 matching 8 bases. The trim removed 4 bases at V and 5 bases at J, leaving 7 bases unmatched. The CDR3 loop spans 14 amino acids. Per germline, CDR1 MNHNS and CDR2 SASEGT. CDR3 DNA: TGTGCCAGCAGTGGCCGGACAGGGATCGACGAGCAGTACTTC. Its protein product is CASSGRTGIDEQYF.

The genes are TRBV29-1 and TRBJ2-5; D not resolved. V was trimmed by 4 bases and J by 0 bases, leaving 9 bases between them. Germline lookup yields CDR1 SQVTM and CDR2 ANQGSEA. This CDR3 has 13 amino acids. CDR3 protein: CSVVGLYQETQYF. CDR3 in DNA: TGCAGCGTTGTAGGTCTTTACCAAGAGACCCAGTACTTC.

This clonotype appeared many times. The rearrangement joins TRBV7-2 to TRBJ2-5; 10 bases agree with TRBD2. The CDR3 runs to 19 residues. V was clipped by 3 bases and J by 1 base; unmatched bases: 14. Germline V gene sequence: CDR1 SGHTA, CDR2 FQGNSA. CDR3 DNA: TGTGCCAGCAGCTTTGCTCCTAGCGGGAGATTGAGGGGCCAAGAGACCCAGTACTTC. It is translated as CASSFAPSGRLRGQETQYF.

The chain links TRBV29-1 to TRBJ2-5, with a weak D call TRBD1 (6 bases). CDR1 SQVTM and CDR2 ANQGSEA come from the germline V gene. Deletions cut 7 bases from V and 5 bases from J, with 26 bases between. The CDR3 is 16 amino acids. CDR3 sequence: CSAGTPSYGYTETQYF. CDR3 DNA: TGCAGCGCCGGGACACCGTCCTATGGCTACACGGAGACCCAGTACTTC. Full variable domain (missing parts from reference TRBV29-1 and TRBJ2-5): SAVISQKPSRDICQRGTSLTIQCQVDSQVTMMFWYRQQPGQSLTLIATANQGSEATYESGFVIDKFPISRPNLTFSTLTVSNMSPEDSSIYLCSAGTPSYGYTETQYFGPGTRLLVL.

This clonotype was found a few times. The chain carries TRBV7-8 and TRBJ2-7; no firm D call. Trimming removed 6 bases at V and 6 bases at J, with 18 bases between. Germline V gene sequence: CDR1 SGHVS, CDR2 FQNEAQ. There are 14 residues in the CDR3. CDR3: CASSRFRRVIEQYF. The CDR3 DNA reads TGTGCCAGCAGTCGGTTTCGGAGAGTTATCGAGCAGTACTTC.

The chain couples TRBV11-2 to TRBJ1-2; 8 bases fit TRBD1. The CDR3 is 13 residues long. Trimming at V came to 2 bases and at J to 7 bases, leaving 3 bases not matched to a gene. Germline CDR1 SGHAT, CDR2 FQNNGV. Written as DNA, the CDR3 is TGTGCCAGCAGCTTACCAGGGGGCGCTGGCTACACCTTC. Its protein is CASSLPGGAGYTF.

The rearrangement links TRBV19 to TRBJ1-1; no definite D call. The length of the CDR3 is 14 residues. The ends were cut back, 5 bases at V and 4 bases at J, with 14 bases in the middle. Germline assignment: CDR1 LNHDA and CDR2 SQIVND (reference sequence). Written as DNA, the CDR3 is TGTGCCAGTAGTGTGGATGGAACGAGCACTGAAGCTTTCTTT. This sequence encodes CASSVDGTSTEAFF.

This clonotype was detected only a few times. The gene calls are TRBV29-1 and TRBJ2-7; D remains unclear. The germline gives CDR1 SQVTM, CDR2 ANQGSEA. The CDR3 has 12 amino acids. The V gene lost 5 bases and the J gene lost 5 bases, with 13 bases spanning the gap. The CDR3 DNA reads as TGCAGCGTTCTGGACGAAATCCACGAGCAGTACTTC. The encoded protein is CSVLDEIHEQYF.

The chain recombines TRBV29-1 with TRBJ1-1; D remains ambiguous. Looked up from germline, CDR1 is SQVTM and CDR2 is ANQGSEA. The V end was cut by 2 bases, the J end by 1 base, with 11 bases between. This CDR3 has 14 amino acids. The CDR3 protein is CSVERSSGNTEAFF. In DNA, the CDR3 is TGCAGCGTTGAACGGTCCTCAGGGAACACTGAAGCTTTCTTT.

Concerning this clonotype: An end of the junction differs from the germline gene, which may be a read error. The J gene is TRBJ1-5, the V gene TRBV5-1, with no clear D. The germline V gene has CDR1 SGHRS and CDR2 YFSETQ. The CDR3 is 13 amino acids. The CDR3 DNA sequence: TGTGCCAGCAGCGAGGGCGTCGGTCAGCCCCAGCATTTT. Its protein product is CASSEGVGQPQHF.